The source of this TCR beta chain is a study of cytomegalovirus exposure and HLA in healthy donors (dated by TCRdb to between 2016 and 2019). Study-level background: An earlier analysis of approximately 640 of the donors reported 250 to 300 Gb of sequence data and 120 million or so unique TCR beta sequences from some 180 million T cells. In addition to the first cohort of roughly 700 subjects, a separate validation cohort of 120 different subjects was used. The later analysis used no new phenotypic data to find candidate immune exposures, relying instead on TCR beta sequences and their occurrence across donors. The aim of the study was to test whether cataloging public T cell receptors could identify signatures of past pathogen exposure. To predict cytomegalovirus infection status, the study brought together high-throughput TCR immunosequencing, statistical association of individual TCRs with disease status, and machine learning. The number of typed donors differed by locus: about 620-640 for A, B, C, DRB1 and DQB1; 500 to 550 for DQA1; 606 for DPA1; and approximately 450 for DPB1. An earlier analysis of more than 450 of the donors used high-throughput TCR beta sequencing to judge whether each TCR beta V gene segment behaved as functional or pseudogenic. The study profiled the T cell repertoires of 500 to 800 subjects by immunosequencing and related them to cytomegalovirus serostatus. Alongside the repertoire data, information on donor age, sex, ethnicity and CMV serostatus was compiled. Four to six DR-DQ haplotypes were handled as single units for association and clustering, since linkage in the cohort was strong. A later genetic analysis took genome-wide SNP genotypes for about 55% of the 666 donors and used that subset as a discovery cohort. Among the roughly 370 genotyped donors, about 85% belonged to the genetic ancestry cluster associated with self-reported Caucasian donors. Among about 390 genotyped donors of the cohort, an average of around 240,000 unique TCR beta nucleotide sequences were sequenced per donor, roughly a sixth of them non-productive. A later analysis re-analyzed previously published TCR beta repertoires from 666 donors and added high-resolution HLA genotyping to study TCR occurrence patterns. Both class I and class II loci were covered by HLA typing, at four-digit resolution. An early release that covered about 600 HLA-typed donors contained approximately 300 gigabases of sequencing data and 65 million to 100 million unique TCR sequences. All discovery cohort repertoires had been generated using a single sequencing platform.

What the study reported, not specific to this receptor: This cohort had only TCR beta chains sequenced, and the lack of alpha or paired-chain data limited which features could be detected. The 87-base-pair reads could not distinguish some IMGT-functional V segments, including TRBV6-2 and TRBV6-3, so those segments were excluded. Sequencing depth was assumed to be roughly uniform across donors in the presence/absence analyses, though that assumption may not hold. Most TCR sequences were seen in very few donors, while some public TCRs were found in many individuals. Correlated functional status among segregating V segments might reflect linkage disequilibrium, but an unknown experimental factor could not be ruled out. When HLA alleles, especially DR and DQ, strongly co-occurred, TCR associations were difficult to assign to individual alleles. An association between a missense DCLRE1C variant and V-gene and J-gene trimming of TCR beta chains was found in a later genetic analysis and replicated in an independent cohort. At a false discovery rate of 0.05, a later analysis linked about 16,000 TCR beta sequences to specific HLA alleles. It was suggested by the authors that the approach could potentially be generalized to other disease states and immunological phenotypes. A later analysis found that HLA-associated TCR beta chains were more clonally expanded and had lower generation probabilities than equally common non-associated chains. A later genetic analysis reported fewer N-insertions in productive TCRs among donors in an Asian-associated ancestry cluster than the roughly 650-donor mean. According to a later analysis, parvovirus B19, influenza, CMV and Epstein-Barr virus appeared linked to several top co-occurrence clusters. Broadly in line with IMGT annotations, most TCR beta V segments showed up in productive rearrangements about 87% or about 30% of the time in an earlier analysis of some 590 of the donors. HLA typing was unavailable for some donors at each locus, so association tests used only the typed subset. A further reported finding was that TCR beta sequences accurately predicted the HLA-A and HLA-B alleles for most subjects in the first cohort. According to a later analysis, TCR association rates differed among HLA loci, with DRB1 alleles showing the most associated TCRs and HLA-C alleles showing the fewest. Cytomegalovirus status was reported to be diagnosed by the classifier with high specificity and sensitivity in both the original and validation cohorts. The earlier analysis of 587 of the donors excluded some 15 rarely observed V segments, including chromosome 9 orphons, because counts were too low. The only immune exposure information available for the cohort was CMV serostatus. In vitro tests confirmed that a few of the cytomegalovirus-associated TCR beta chains recognize cytomegalovirus antigens. The sequencing pipeline was judged likely to have produced a cluster of highly shared sequence variants as a technical artifact. The study gave a list of 150 to 200 TCR beta chains associated with cytomegalovirus. Most CMV-associated TCR beta chains appeared to be HLA-restricted in a later analysis, and the HLA associations seemed to be driven largely by CMV exposure.

To prepare the library, the immunoSEQ multiplex PCR assay was applied. The multiplex PCR relied on a mix of 60 forward primers for TCR Vbeta segments and 13 reverse primers for TCR Jbeta segments. The CDR3 region of rearranged TCR beta genes was amplified from genomic DNA with a multiplex PCR assay. Amplified TCR beta libraries were sequenced as 87-base-pair reads on the Illumina HiSeq System. The study's own analysis went as follows. Across the 640 or so repertoires, a later analysis counted 80 million or so unique TCR beta chains, roughly 11 million of which were shared by at least two donors. To remove PCR and sequencing errors, raw reads were error-corrected and collapsed into unique sequences using a nearest-neighbor algorithm that merged closely related sequences. To assign V, D and J gene segments, CDR3 sequences were aligned to IMGT reference sequences. For a sequence to be retained, a match of at least six nucleotides to both a V gene segment and a J gene segment was required. A rearrangement was called productive if the CDR3 had no stop codons and remained in frame with V and J, and every other rearrangement was called non-productive. CDR3 was defined according to IMGT convention as the region running from the second conserved V-encoded cysteine to the conserved J-encoded phenylalanine. The earlier analysis of about 610 of the donors excluded sequences that lacked an unambiguous match to a single V gene segment. In an earlier analysis of approximately 560 of the donors, a V segment was called functional when productive rearrangements were above 56.7%, and segregating when the standard deviation between donors exceeded 5%. To diagnose cytomegalovirus status from the catalog of TCR beta chain sequences, a statistical classification framework was built. In a later analysis, V and J genes were assigned by comparing TCR nucleotide sequences against IMGT/GENE-DB human TR gene sequences. The TCRdist pipeline was used in a later analysis to assign CDR3 sequences and most-parsimonious VDJ recombination scenarios. A later analysis defined each TCR beta chain by its CDR3 amino acid sequence plus V-gene family, and excluded reads lacking a unique V-gene family. As a way to deal with suspected cross-contamination and a sequencing artifact, a later analysis dropped 500 to 700 nucleotide sequences that were highly shared and had low generation probability. In a later analysis, a clonal expansion index was calculated for each public chain from normalized within-repertoire ranks of inferred template counts. In a later analysis, generation probabilities were computed with a VDJ recombination model fitted to out-of-frame rearrangements, and the resulting probabilities were checked against IGoR. In a later analysis, TCR-TCR, TCR-HLA and TCR-CMV co-occurrence was scored with hypergeometric tests, and a repertoire-size bias correction was applied to TCR pairs. To estimate false discovery rates, a later analysis permuted the HLA or CMV assignments 20 times. In a later analysis, co-occurring TCRs were grouped using DBSCAN, and TCRdist sequence similarity was added for clustering within HLA-allele-positive subsets. Repertoires with fewer than 30,000 or more than 120,000 public chains were left out of co-occurrence clustering, as were a handful of repertoires with anomalous nucleotide sharing. TCRdb's version of the immuneACCESS table is confined to in-frame rearrangements and falls short of the full clone set. An unresolved V gene accounts for under half of the shortfall where checked; the remainder is of unknown origin. V and J calls and clone size are copied from that table; D and trimming were computed from the DNA. The sample has about 280,000 clones on record, roughly 89% of them singletons. Roughly 2.3% of the sample is held by the ten biggest clonotypes.

Points on this clone: The clone's antigen remains unknown. Base qualities were left out, and no much larger clone turns up one base away.

In total, about 650 healthy bone marrow donors made up the cohort. Cohort members were all nominally healthy when sampled, although unrecorded immune exposures were likely present. The donor was CMV seronegative and was included in the group of hundreds of seronegative cohort members. Each donor provided a peripheral blood sample, and peripheral blood mononuclear cells were used for TCR beta sequencing. Genomic DNA was extracted from the blood cell samples with the Qiagen DNeasy Blood Extraction Kit. The germline V gene provides CDR1 KGHSH and CDR2 LQKENI. V and J are truncated by 5 bases and 5 bases respectively, leaving an intervening sequence of 10 bases. The CDR3 spans 12 residues, from the cysteine through the phenylalanine. Only the CDR3 DNA stays, 36 bases, in frame from base 1.

This sequence originates from a woman in her late teens or twenties in good health and CMV-seronegative. The sequence links TRBV18 to TRBJ2-7, with no reliable assignment of the D segment. The material sequenced was PBMCs. The CDR3 protein: CASSSYSDEQYF. The nucleotides are TGTGCCAGCTCATCCTACTCGGACGAGCAGTACTTC. The CDR3, completed at both ends by the reference TRBV18 and TRBJ2-7 genes, gives the full variable domain NAGVMQNPRHLVRRRGQEARLRCSPMKGHSHVYWYRQLPEEGLKFMVYLQKENIIDESGMPKERFSAEFPKEGPSILRIQQVVRGDSAAYFCASSSYSDEQYFGPGTRLTVT.